This TCR beta chain is drawn from a study of cytomegalovirus exposure and HLA in healthy donors. Study details: Within an early data release were about 85 million unique TCRs drawn from HLA-typed donors.

The PCR made use of 60 Vbeta and 13 Jbeta primers. The table came from immunoSEQ multiplex PCR; TCRdb's copy has only in-frame clones and leaves some out. The top ten clones hold just over 2% of a sample with 150,000 to 200,000 clones, around three quarters of them seen once. This CDR3 comprises 14 residues. J gave up 3 bases and V 1 base, and 3 bases lay outside the gene matches. The germline CDR1 and CDR2 sequences are SGHRS and YFSETQ. Study-wide points: The study found most TCR sequences rare, yet found some public TCRs in many donors. Sequencing likely caused a cluster of highly shared sequence variants.

This clone was seen a few times. The antigen remains unidentified. Those who donated were healthy bone marrow donors. The sample was PBMCs. The origin of this receptor is a woman younger than 45 in good health and CMV-seropositive. The chain has TRBV5-1 and TRBJ1-2, with 7 nucleotides matching TRBD1. CDR3 amino acids: CASSLRGGDYGYTF. The CDR3 DNA reads as TGCGCCAGCAGCTTGAGAGGGGGCGACTATGGCTACACCTTC. Supplemented by reference TRBV5-1 and TRBJ1-2, the full variable domain reads KAGVTQTPRYLIKTRGQQVTLSCSPISGHRSVSWYQQTPGQGLQFLFEYFSETQRNKGNFPGRFSGRQFSNSRSEMNVSTLELGDSALYLCASSLRGGDYGYTFGSGTRLTVV.